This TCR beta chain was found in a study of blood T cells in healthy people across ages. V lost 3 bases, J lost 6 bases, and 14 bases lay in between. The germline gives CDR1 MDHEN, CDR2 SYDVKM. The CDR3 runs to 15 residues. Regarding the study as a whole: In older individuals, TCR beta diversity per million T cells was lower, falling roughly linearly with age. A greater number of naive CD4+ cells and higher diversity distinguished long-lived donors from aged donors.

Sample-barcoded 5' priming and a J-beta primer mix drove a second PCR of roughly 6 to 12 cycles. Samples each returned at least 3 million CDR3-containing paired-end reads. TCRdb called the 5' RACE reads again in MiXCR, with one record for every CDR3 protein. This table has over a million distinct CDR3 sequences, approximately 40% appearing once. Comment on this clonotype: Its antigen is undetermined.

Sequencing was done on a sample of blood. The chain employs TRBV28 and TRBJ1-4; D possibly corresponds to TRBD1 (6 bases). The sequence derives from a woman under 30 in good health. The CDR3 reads CASSFGGRSDEKLFF. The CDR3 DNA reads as TGTGCCAGCAGTTTCGGGGGGCGCTCTGATGAAAAACTGTTTTTT. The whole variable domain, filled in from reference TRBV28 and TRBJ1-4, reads DVKVTQSSRYLVKRTGEKVFLECVQDMDHENMFWYRQDPGLGLRLIYFSYDVKMKEKGDIPEGYSVSREKKERFSLILESASTNQTSMYLCASSFGGRSDEKLFFGSGTQLSVL.